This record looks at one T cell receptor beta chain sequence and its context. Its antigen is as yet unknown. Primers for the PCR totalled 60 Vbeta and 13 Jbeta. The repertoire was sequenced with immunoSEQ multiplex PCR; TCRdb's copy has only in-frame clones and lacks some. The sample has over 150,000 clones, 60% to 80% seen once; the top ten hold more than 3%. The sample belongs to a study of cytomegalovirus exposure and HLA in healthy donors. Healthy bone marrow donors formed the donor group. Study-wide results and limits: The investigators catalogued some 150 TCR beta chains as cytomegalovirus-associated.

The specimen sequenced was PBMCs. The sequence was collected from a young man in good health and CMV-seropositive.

The CDR3 is CASSSVGGEGQYF. CDR3 DNA sequence: TGCGCCAGCAGCTCGGTCGGAGGTGAGGGCCAGTACTTC. This sequence joins TRBV5-1 and TRBJ2-5; D is possibly TRBD2 (5 bases). Germline values: CDR1 SGHRS, CDR2 YFSETQ. The CDR3 length is 13 residues. Trimming pared 3 bases from V and 10 bases from J, leaving 16 bases between.